Listed below are T cell receptor beta chains from one sample, sequenced in a study of T cells after yellow fever vaccination. TCRdb used MiXCR to reprocess the 5' RACE reads, holding one entry per CDR3 protein. The data contain 500,000 to 550,000 distinct CDR3 sequences, 21% of them singletons. The source material was PBMCs, sampled roughly 23 days after the first yellow fever vaccination. The receptors shown here come from a man aged 18 to 35 who received the YFV17D yellow fever vaccine. CDR3s include the opening cysteine and the closing phenylalanine or tryptophan. D genes are given only for firm matches. For some rows the clone size is stated as once, few or many, or as a class when expanded; others skip it.

clone_size: many
d_call: NA
v_call: TRBV29-1
j_call: TRBJ2-5
cdr3_length: 11
cdr3_aa: CSAVMGETQYF
cdr3_nt: TGCAGCGCCGTCATGGGAGAGACCCAGTACTTC

clone_size: NA
d_call: TRBD1
v_call: TRBV4-3
j_call: TRBJ1-2
cdr3_length: 15
cdr3_aa: CASSQGTTGGEGYTF
cdr3_nt: TGCGCCAGCAGCCAAGGGACTACAGGGGGCGAAGGCTACACCTTC

clone_size: NA
d_call: NA
v_call: TRBV11-2
j_call: TRBJ1-1
cdr3_length: 18
cdr3_aa: CASSLTVSSGHKNTEAFF
cdr3_nt: TGTGCCAGCAGCTTAACAGTTTCGTCTGGGCACAAGAACACTGAAGCTTTCTTT

clone_size: NA
d_call: NA
v_call: TRBV19
j_call: TRBJ2-3
cdr3_length: 14
cdr3_aa: CASTSGRGTDTQYF
cdr3_nt: TGTGCCAGTACCTCGGGACGGGGCACAGATACGCAGTATTTT

clone_size: few
d_call: NA
v_call: TRBV4-1
j_call: TRBJ2-1
cdr3_length: 14
cdr3_aa: CASSQAGPPGEQFF
cdr3_nt: TGCGCCAGCAGCCAAGCGGGGCCCCCAGGTGAGCAGTTCTTC

clone_size: few
d_call: NA
v_call: TRBV12-3/TRBV12-4
j_call: TRBJ2-5
cdr3_length: 13
cdr3_aa: CASSTHTRETQYF
cdr3_nt: TGTGCCAGCAGTACCCACACCCGAGAGACCCAGTACTTC

clone_size: few
d_call: TRBD2
v_call: TRBV20-1
j_call: TRBJ2-3
cdr3_length: 15
cdr3_aa: CSARDSRGDPDTQYF
cdr3_nt: TGCAGTGCTAGAGATTCACGGGGGGACCCAGATACGCAGTATTTT

clone_size: NA
d_call: NA
v_call: TRBV20-1
j_call: TRBJ2-5
cdr3_length: 13
cdr3_aa: CSARYSGQETQYF
cdr3_nt: TGCAGTGCTAGATACAGCGGGCAAGAGACCCAGTACTTC

clone_size: few
d_call: NA
v_call: TRBV20-1
j_call: TRBJ2-3
cdr3_length: 16
cdr3_aa: CSARADYTFATDTQYF
cdr3_nt: TGCAGTGCTAGAGCAGACTACACTTTTGCCACAGATACGCAGTATTTT

clone_size: NA
d_call: NA
v_call: TRBV2
j_call: TRBJ1-5
cdr3_length: 14
cdr3_aa: CASSGAGVMSPQHF
cdr3_nt: TGTGCCAGCAGTGGGGCAGGAGTAATGTCGCCCCAGCATTTT

clone_size: NA
d_call: TRBD1
v_call: TRBV5-1
j_call: TRBJ2-1
cdr3_length: 15
cdr3_aa: CASGTRQGAGNEQFF
cdr3_nt: TGCGCCAGCGGTACACGACAGGGGGCGGGTAATGAGCAGTTCTTC

clone_size: few
d_call: NA
v_call: TRBV30
j_call: TRBJ1-6
cdr3_length: 12
cdr3_aa: CAWSGRNSPLHF
cdr3_nt: TGTGCCTGGAGTGGTAGGAATTCACCCCTCCACTTT

clone_size: few
d_call: NA
v_call: TRBV5-1
j_call: TRBJ1-1
cdr3_length: 14
cdr3_aa: CASSLYSSNTEAFF
cdr3_nt: TGCGCCAGCAGCTTGTATAGTTCGAACACTGAAGCTTTCTTT

clone_size: NA
d_call: NA
v_call: TRBV2
j_call: TRBJ1-1
cdr3_length: 15
cdr3_aa: CASSEEMAGNTEAFF
cdr3_nt: TGTGCCAGCAGTGAAGAGATGGCCGGGAACACTGAAGCTTTCTTT

clone_size: few
d_call: TRBD1
v_call: TRBV29-1
j_call: TRBJ1-1
cdr3_length: 14
cdr3_aa: CSVPTGRTNTEAFF
cdr3_nt: TGCAGCGTGCCGACAGGGAGGACGAACACTGAAGCTTTCTTT

clone_size: few
d_call: NA
v_call: TRBV11-2
j_call: TRBJ1-2
cdr3_length: 15
cdr3_aa: CASSLEEGIDYGYTF
cdr3_nt: TGTGCCAGCAGCTTAGAGGAGGGGATCGACTATGGCTACACCTTC

clone_size: few
d_call: TRBD1
v_call: TRBV7-2
j_call: TRBJ2-7
cdr3_length: 15
cdr3_aa: CASSYRDRGSYEQYF
cdr3_nt: TGTGCCAGCAGCTACCGGGACAGGGGTTCCTACGAGCAGTACTTC

clone_size: NA
d_call: NA
v_call: TRBV5-4
j_call: TRBJ1-4
cdr3_length: 15
cdr3_aa: CASSLSNQGAEKLFF
cdr3_nt: TGTGCCAGCAGCTTGTCCAACCAGGGTGCCGAAAAACTGTTTTTT

clone_size: few
d_call: TRBD1
v_call: TRBV5-1
j_call: TRBJ1-4
cdr3_length: 14
cdr3_aa: CASSLQGYHEKLFF
cdr3_nt: TGCGCCAGCAGCTTACAGGGGTATCATGAAAAACTGTTTTTT

clone_size: few
d_call: TRBD1
v_call: TRBV7-3
j_call: TRBJ2-1
cdr3_length: 12
cdr3_aa: CASSLMRGQIFF
cdr3_nt: TGTGCCAGCAGCTTAATGAGGGGGCAGATTTTCTTC

clone_size: few
d_call: NA
v_call: TRBV27
j_call: TRBJ1-6
cdr3_length: 14
cdr3_aa: CASSFAGANSPLHF
cdr3_nt: TGTGCCAGCAGTTTCGCGGGGGCTAATTCACCCCTCCACTTT

clone_size: NA
d_call: TRBD1
v_call: TRBV6-2/TRBV6-3
j_call: TRBJ2-7
cdr3_length: 18
cdr3_aa: CASSYPSIQNRGTYEQYF
cdr3_nt: TGTGCCAGCAGTTACCCCTCCATTCAAAACAGGGGAACCTACGAGCAGTACTTC

clone_size: many
d_call: NA
v_call: TRBV4-2
j_call: TRBJ2-7
cdr3_length: 14
cdr3_aa: CASSQDSNSYEQYF
cdr3_nt: TGTGCCAGCAGCCAAGATTCTAACTCCTACGAGCAGTACTTC

clone_size: once
d_call: NA
v_call: TRBV7-9
j_call: TRBJ1-2
cdr3_length: 13
cdr3_aa: CASSRDSHYGYTF
cdr3_nt: TGTGCCAGCAGCCGTGACAGTCACTATGGCTACACCTTC

clone_size: few
d_call: TRBD1
v_call: TRBV19
j_call: TRBJ1-5
cdr3_length: 17
cdr3_aa: CASSIGTGGYSNQPQHF
cdr3_nt: TGTGCCAGTAGTATTGGGACAGGGGGATATAGCAATCAGCCCCAGCATTTT

clone_size: few
d_call: NA
v_call: TRBV25-1
j_call: TRBJ2-5
cdr3_length: 15
cdr3_aa: CASSEYVASQETQYF
cdr3_nt: TGTGCCAGCAGTGAATATGTAGCCTCGCAAGAGACCCAGTACTTC

clone_size: NA
d_call: TRBD1
v_call: TRBV29-1
j_call: TRBJ2-6
cdr3_length: 18
cdr3_aa: CSVRGGTGGNSGANVLTF
cdr3_nt: TGCAGCGTTCGGGGTGGAACAGGGGGAAATTCTGGGGCCAACGTCCTGACTTTC

clone_size: NA
d_call: NA
v_call: TRBV11-2
j_call: TRBJ1-5
cdr3_length: 15
cdr3_aa: CASSPRAGSNQPQHF
cdr3_nt: TGTGCCAGCAGCCCCCGGGCCGGCAGCAATCAGCCCCAGCATTTT

clone_size: few
d_call: NA
v_call: TRBV20-1
j_call: TRBJ2-5
cdr3_length: 14
cdr3_aa: CSAETGTLEETQYF
cdr3_nt: TGCAGTGCGGAGACCGGGACACTCGAAGAGACCCAGTACTTC

clone_size: NA
d_call: TRBD2
v_call: TRBV11-2
j_call: TRBJ2-1
cdr3_length: 16
cdr3_aa: CASSTVGLAGGNEQFF
cdr3_nt: TGTGCCAGCAGCACGGTTGGACTAGCGGGGGGGAACGAGCAGTTCTTC

clone_size: NA
d_call: NA
v_call: TRBV11-2
j_call: TRBJ2-6
cdr3_length: 17
cdr3_aa: CASSLGGRTSGANVLTF
cdr3_nt: TGTGCCAGCAGCTTAGGTGGACGGACCTCTGGGGCCAACGTCCTGACTTTC

clone_size: NA
d_call: NA
v_call: TRBV24-1
j_call: TRBJ2-3
cdr3_length: 14
cdr3_aa: CATSDPLLTDTQYF
cdr3_nt: TGTGCCACCAGTGATCCCCTACTCACAGATACGCAGTATTTT

clone_size: NA
d_call: NA
v_call: TRBV9
j_call: TRBJ2-1
cdr3_length: 11
cdr3_aa: CASSAVNEQFF
cdr3_nt: TGTGCCAGCAGCGCGGTTAATGAGCAGTTCTTC

clone_size: NA
d_call: NA
v_call: TRBV10-2
j_call: TRBJ2-2
cdr3_length: 12
cdr3_aa: CASIRVTGELFF
cdr3_nt: TGCGCCAGCATACGGGTCACCGGGGAGCTGTTTTTT

clone_size: many
d_call: NA
v_call: TRBV10-3
j_call: TRBJ2-3
cdr3_length: 16
cdr3_aa: CAISELGQLESDTQYF
cdr3_nt: TGTGCCATCAGTGAGCTGGGTCAGCTCGAGTCAGATACGCAGTATTTT

clone_size: once
d_call: NA
v_call: TRBV29-1
j_call: TRBJ2-1
cdr3_length: 10
cdr3_aa: CSGLWDEQFF
cdr3_nt: TGCAGCGGCTTATGGGATGAGCAGTTCTTC

clone_size: NA
d_call: NA
v_call: TRBV18
j_call: TRBJ1-1
cdr3_length: 14
cdr3_aa: CASSPAGSNTEAFF
cdr3_nt: TGTGCCAGCTCTCCGGCGGGCAGTAACACTGAAGCTTTCTTT

clone_size: few
d_call: TRBD1
v_call: TRBV29-1
j_call: TRBJ1-2
cdr3_length: 12
cdr3_aa: CSVEQGAGGYTF
cdr3_nt: TGCAGCGTCGAACAGGGGGCTGGCGGCTACACCTTC

clone_size: NA
d_call: TRBD1
v_call: TRBV20-1
j_call: TRBJ1-5
cdr3_length: 14
cdr3_aa: CSARAGGREQPQHF
cdr3_nt: TGCAGTGCTAGAGCAGGGGGGAGAGAACAGCCCCAGCATTTT

clone_size: NA
d_call: NA
v_call: TRBV7-2
j_call: TRBJ2-7
cdr3_length: 16
cdr3_aa: CASSSTVSGFSYEQYF
cdr3_nt: TGTGCCAGCAGCTCAACCGTTTCGGGATTCAGCTACGAGCAGTACTTC

clone_size: few
d_call: NA
v_call: TRBV29-1
j_call: TRBJ2-1
cdr3_length: 11
cdr3_aa: CSVDLYNEQFF
cdr3_nt: TGCAGCGTTGACCTATACAATGAGCAGTTCTTC

clone_size: few
d_call: NA
v_call: TRBV29-1
j_call: TRBJ2-3
cdr3_length: 14
cdr3_aa: CSVVSRRSTDTQYF
cdr3_nt: TGCAGCGTTGTAAGCAGGCGGTCCACAGATACGCAGTATTTT

clone_size: NA
d_call: TRBD2
v_call: TRBV20-1
j_call: TRBJ2-5
cdr3_length: 17
cdr3_aa: CSARDAREAGGTETQYF
cdr3_nt: TGCAGTGCTAGAGATGCGCGGGAAGCGGGGGGGACAGAGACCCAGTACTTC

clone_size: NA
d_call: TRBD1
v_call: TRBV7-2
j_call: TRBJ2-1
cdr3_length: 15
cdr3_aa: CASSTEGASYNEQFF
cdr3_nt: TGTGCCAGCAGCACCGAGGGGGCTTCCTACAATGAGCAGTTCTTC

clone_size: NA
d_call: TRBD2
v_call: TRBV4-1
j_call: TRBJ2-7
cdr3_length: 15
cdr3_aa: CASSQDARGGYEQYF
cdr3_nt: TGCGCCAGCAGCCAAGATGCAAGGGGAGGGTACGAGCAGTACTTC